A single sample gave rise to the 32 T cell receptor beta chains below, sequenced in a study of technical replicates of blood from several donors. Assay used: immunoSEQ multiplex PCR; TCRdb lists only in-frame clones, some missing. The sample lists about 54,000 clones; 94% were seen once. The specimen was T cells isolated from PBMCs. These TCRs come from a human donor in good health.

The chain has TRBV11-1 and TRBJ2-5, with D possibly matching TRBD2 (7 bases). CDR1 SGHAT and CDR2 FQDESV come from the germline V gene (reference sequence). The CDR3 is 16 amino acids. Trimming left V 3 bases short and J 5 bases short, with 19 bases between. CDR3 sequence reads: CASSFISQGRGETQYF. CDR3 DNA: TGTGCCAGCAGCTTCATATCCCAGGGGCGGGGGGAGACCCAGTACTTC.

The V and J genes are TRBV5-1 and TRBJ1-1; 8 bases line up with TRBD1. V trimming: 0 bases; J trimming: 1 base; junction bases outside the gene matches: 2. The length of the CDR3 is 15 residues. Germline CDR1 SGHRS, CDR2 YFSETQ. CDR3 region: CASSLGGTGNTEAFF. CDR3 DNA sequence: TGCGCCAGCAGCTTGGGGGGGACAGGGAACACTGAAGCTTTCTTT.

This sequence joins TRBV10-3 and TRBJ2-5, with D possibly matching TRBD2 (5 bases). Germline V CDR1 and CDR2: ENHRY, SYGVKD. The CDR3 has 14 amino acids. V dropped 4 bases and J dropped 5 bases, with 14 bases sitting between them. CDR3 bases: TGTGCCATCAGTGCTCCTATGCGGGTGGAGACCCAGTACTTC. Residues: CAISAPMRVETQYF.

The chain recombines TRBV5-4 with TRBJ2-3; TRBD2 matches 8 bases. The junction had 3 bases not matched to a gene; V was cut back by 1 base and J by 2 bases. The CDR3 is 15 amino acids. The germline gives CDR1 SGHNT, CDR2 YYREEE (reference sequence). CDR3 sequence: CASSLTSGITDTQYF. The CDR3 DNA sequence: TGTGCCAGCAGCTTGACTAGCGGAATCACAGATACGCAGTATTTT.

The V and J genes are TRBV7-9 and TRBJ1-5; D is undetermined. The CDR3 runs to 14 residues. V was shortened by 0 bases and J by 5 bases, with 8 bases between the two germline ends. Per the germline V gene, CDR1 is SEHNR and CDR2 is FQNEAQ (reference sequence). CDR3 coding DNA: TGTGCCAGCAGCTTAGCAGGGAGTGATCAGCCCCAGCATTTT. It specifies CASSLAGSDQPQHF. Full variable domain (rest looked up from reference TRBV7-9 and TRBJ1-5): DTGVSQNPRHKITKRGQNVTFRCDPISEHNRLYWYRQTLGQGPEFLTYFQNEAQLEKSRLLSDRFSAERPKGSFSTLEIQRTEQGDSAMYLCASSLAGSDQPQHFGDGTRLSIL.

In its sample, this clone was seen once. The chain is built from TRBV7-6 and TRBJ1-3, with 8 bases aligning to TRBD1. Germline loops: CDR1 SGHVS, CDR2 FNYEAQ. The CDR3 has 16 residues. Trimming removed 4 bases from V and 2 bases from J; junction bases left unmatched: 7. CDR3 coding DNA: TGTGCCAGCAGCTCCGGACAGGGCCTGACTGGAAACACCATATATTTT. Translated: CASSSGQGLTGNTIYF.

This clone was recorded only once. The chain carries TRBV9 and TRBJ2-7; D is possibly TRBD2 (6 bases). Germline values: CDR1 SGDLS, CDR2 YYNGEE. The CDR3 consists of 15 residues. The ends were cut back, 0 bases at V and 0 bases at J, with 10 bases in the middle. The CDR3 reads CASSVGSGASYEQYF. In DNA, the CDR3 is TGTGCCAGCAGCGTAGGTAGCGGAGCCTCCTACGAGCAGTACTTC.

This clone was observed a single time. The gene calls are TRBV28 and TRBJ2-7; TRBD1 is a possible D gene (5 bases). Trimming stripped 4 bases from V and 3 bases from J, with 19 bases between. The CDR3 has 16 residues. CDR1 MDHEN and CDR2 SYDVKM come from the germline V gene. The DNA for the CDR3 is TGTGCCAGCAGTTCGCCCAGGCAGGGTGTTGACTACGAGCAGTACTTC. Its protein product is CASSSPRQGVDYEQYF.

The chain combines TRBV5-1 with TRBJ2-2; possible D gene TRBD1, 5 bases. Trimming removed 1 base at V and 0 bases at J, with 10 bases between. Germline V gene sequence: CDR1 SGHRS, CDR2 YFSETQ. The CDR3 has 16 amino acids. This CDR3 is CASSLSRTTNTGELFF. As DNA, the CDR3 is TGCGCCAGCAGCTTGAGTCGGACAACGAACACCGGGGAGCTGTTTTTT.

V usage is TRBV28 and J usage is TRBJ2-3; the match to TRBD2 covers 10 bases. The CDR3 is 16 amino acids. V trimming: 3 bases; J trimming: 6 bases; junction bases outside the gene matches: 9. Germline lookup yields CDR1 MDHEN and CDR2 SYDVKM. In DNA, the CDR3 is TGTGCCAGCAGTTTGATTGAGCGGGGGGGCCCGGATACGCAGTATTTT. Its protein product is CASSLIERGGPDTQYF. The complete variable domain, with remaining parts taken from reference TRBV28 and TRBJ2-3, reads DVKVTQSSRYLVKRTGEKVFLECVQDMDHENMFWYRQDPGLGLRLIYFSYDVKMKEKGDIPEGYSVSREKKERFSLILESASTNQTSMYLCASSLIERGGPDTQYFGPGTRLTVL.

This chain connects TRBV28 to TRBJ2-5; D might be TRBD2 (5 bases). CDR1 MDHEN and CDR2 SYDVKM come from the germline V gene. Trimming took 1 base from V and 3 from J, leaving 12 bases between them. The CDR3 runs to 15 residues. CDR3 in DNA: TGTGCCAGCAGTTTATCGCGCCGAGGGAAAGAGACCCAGTACTTC. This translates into CASSLSRRGKETQYF.

The CDR3 bases are TGTGTTACCGGACAGGGGGTCGGCAATCAGCCCCAGCATTTT. This gives the protein CVTGQGVGNQPQHF. The chain has TRBV6-5 and TRBJ1-5; 10 positions match TRBD1. The CDR3 totals 14 residues. Germline V lookup: CDR1 MNHEY, CDR2 SVGAGI.

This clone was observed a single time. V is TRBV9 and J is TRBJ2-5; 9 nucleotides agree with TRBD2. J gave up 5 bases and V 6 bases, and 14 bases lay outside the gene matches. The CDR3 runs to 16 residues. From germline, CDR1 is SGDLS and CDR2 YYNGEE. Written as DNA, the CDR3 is TGTGCCAGCAATGATGGAGAGACTAGCGGTTTCGAGACCCAGTACTTC. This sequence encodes CASNDGETSGFETQYF.

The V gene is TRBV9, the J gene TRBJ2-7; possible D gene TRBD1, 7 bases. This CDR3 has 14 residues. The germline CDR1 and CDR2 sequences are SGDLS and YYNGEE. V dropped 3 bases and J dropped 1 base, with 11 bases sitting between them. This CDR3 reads CASSGQGGSYEQYF. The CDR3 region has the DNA TGTGCCAGCAGCGGTCAGGGGGGATCCTACGAGCAGTACTTC.

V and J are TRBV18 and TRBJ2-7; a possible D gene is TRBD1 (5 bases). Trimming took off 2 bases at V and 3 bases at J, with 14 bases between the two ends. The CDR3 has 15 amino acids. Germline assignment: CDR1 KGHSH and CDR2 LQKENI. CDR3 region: CASSPRQSPGYEQYF. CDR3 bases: TGTGCCAGCTCACCAAGACAGTCCCCAGGCTACGAGCAGTACTTC.

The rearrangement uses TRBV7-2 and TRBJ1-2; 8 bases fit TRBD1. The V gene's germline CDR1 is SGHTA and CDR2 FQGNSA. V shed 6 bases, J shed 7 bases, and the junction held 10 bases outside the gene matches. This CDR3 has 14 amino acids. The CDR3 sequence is CASRQGARTSGYTF. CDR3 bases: TGTGCCAGCAGGCAGGGGGCGAGGACATCTGGCTACACCTTC.

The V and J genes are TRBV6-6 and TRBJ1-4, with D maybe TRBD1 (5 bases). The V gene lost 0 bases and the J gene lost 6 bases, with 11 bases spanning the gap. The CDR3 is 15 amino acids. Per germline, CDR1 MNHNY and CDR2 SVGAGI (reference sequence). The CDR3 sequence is CASSYSTRGDEKLFF. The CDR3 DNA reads TGTGCCAGCAGTTACTCTACTCGGGGGGATGAAAAACTGTTTTTT.

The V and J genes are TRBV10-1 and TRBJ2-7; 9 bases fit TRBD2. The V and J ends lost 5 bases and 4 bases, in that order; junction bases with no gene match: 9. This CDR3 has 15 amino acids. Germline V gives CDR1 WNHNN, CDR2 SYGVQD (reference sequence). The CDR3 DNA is TGCGCCAGCAGTACCAACGCGGGACTAGCTTACGAGCAGTACTTC. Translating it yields CASSTNAGLAYEQYF.

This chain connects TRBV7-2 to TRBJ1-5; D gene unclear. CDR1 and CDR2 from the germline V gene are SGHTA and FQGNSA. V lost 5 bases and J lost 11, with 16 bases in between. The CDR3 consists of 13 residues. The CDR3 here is CASSTQQLQSQHF. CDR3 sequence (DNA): TGTGCCAGCAGCACCCAACAGCTTCAATCCCAGCATTTT.

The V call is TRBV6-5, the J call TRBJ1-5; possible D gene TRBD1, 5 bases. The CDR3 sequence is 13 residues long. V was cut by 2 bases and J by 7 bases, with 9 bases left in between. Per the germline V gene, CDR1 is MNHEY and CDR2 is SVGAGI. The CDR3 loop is CASSYGASQPQHF. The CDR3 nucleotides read TGTGCCAGCAGTTACGGGGCGTCCCAGCCCCAGCATTTT.

The CDR3 protein is CASSLEQGISEQYF. As DNA, the CDR3 is TGTGCCAGCAGCTTAGAACAGGGGATAAGCGAGCAGTACTTC. The chain joins TRBV11-2 to TRBJ2-7; the match to TRBD1 covers 7 bases. V was clipped by 0 bases and J by 6 bases; unmatched bases: 5. The germline V gene has CDR1 SGHAT and CDR2 FQNNGV. CDR3 length: 14 residues.

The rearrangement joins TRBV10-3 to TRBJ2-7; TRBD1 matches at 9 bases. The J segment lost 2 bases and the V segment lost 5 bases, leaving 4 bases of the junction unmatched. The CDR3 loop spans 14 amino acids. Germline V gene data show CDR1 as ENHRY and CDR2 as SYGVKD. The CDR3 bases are TGTGCCATCAGTAGGACAGGGGAGACCTACGAGCAGTACTTC. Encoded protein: CAISRTGETYEQYF.

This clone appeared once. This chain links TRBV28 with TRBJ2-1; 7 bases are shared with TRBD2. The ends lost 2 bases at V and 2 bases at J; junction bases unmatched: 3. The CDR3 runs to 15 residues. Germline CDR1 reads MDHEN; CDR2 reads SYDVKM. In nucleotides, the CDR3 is TGTGCCAGCAGTTTAGCGGGAGCGCCCTACAATGAGCAGTTCTTC. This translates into CASSLAGAPYNEQFF.

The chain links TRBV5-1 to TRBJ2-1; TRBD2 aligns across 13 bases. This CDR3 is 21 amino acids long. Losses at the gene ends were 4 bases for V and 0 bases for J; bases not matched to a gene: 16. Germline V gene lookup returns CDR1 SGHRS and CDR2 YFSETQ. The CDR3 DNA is TGCGCCAGCAGCGCCCCAACTGGACTAGCGGGAGCGTCGGACTCCTACAATGAGCAGTTCTTC. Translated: CASSAPTGLAGASDSYNEQFF. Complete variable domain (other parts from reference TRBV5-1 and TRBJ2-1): KAGVTQTPRYLIKTRGQQVTLSCSPISGHRSVSWYQQTPGQGLQFLFEYFSETQRNKGNFPGRFSGRQFSNSRSEMNVSTLELGDSALYLCASSAPTGLAGASDSYNEQFFGPGTRLTVL.

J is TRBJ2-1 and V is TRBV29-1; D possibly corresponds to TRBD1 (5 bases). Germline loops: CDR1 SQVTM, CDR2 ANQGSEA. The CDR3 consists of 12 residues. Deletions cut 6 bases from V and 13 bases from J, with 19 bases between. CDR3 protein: CSVRSPDSPQFF. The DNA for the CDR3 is TGCAGCGTCCGATCGCCTGACAGCCCTCAGTTCTTC.

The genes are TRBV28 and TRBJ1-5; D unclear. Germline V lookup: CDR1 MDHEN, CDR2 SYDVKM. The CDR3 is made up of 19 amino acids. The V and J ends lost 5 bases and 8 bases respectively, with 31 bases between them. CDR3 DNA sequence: TGTGCCAGCAGTCCCCGGGTAGGGATCCCCGGGAGGTTTCCTAAGCCCCAGCATTTT. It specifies CASSPRVGIPGRFPKPQHF.

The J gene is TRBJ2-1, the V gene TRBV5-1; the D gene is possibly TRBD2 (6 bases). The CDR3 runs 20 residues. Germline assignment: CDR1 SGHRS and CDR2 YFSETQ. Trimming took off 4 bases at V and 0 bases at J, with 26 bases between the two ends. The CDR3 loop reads CASSPYAGRIPSSSYNEQFF. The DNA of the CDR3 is TGCGCCAGCAGCCCCTATGCGGGACGTATCCCATCGAGCTCCTACAATGAGCAGTTCTTC.

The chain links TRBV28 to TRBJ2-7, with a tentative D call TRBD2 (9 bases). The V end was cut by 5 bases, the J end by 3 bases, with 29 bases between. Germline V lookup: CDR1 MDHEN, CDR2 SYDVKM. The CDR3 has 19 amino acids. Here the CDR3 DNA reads TGTGCCAGCAGTCCCCTGACAGGGGCCGGACTAGCGAGTTTCTACGAGCAGTACTTC. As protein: CASSPLTGAGLASFYEQYF.

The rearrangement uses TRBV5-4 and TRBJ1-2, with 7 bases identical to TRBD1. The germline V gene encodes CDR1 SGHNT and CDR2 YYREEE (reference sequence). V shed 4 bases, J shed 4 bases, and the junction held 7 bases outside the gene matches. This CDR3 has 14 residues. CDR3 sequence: CASSPPGQAYGYTF. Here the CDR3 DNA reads TGTGCCAGCAGCCCGCCCGGACAGGCCTATGGCTACACCTTC.

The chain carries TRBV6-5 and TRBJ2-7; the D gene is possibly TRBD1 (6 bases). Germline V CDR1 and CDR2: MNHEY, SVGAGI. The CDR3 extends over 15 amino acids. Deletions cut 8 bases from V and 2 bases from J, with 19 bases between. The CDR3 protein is CASQRGNWGPYEQYF. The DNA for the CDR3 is TGTGCCAGCCAACGGGGCAACTGGGGGCCCTACGAGCAGTACTTC.

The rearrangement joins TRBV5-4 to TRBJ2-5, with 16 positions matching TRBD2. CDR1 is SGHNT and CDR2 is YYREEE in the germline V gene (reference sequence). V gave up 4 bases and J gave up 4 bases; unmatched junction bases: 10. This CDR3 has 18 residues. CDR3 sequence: CASSPNPGTSGRGETQYF. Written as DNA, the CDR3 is TGTGCCAGCAGCCCGAACCCTGGGACTAGCGGGAGGGGAGAGACCCAGTACTTC.

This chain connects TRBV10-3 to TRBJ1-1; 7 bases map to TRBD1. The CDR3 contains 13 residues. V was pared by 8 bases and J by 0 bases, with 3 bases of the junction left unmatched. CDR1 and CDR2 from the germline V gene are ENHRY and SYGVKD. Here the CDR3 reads CAIRDRMNTEAFF. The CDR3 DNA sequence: TGTGCCATCCGGGACAGAATGAACACTGAAGCTTTCTTT.